One T cell receptor beta chain is described in this entry. Its cognate antigen is unknown. This sample stems from a study of cytomegalovirus exposure and HLA in healthy donors. Overall study results and limits: About 90% or about 30% of the time was how often most TCR beta V segments were productive, according to an earlier analysis.

Both 60 Vbeta primers and 13 Jbeta primers went into the PCR. Sequenced by immunoSEQ multiplex PCR; TCRdb stores in-frame clones only, minus some. Of about 180,000 clones listed, 77% are singletons. Trimming removed 11 bases from V and 5 bases from J; junction bases left unmatched: 7. The CDR3 is made up of 13 amino acids. Germline V CDR1 and CDR2: LNHDA, SQIVND (reference sequence). V is TRBV19 and J is TRBJ2-1; 9 bases line up with TRBD1. The TCR sequence derives from a man aged 18 to 29 in good health and CMV-seronegative. Sequences were obtained from PBMCs. The DNA for the CDR3 is TGTGCCCGGCCGGGACAGGGCCACAATGAGCAGTTCTTC. Its translation: CARPGQGHNEQFF. Full variable domain (rest looked up from reference TRBV19 and TRBJ2-1): DGGITQSPKYLFRKEGQNVTLSCEQNLNHDAMYWYRQDPGQGLRLIYYSQIVNDFQKGDIAEGYSVSREKKESFPLTVTSAQKNPTAFYLCARPGQGHNEQFFGPGTRLTVL.